This entry lists 12 T cell receptor beta chains sequenced from one sample in a study of EBV T-cell therapy then PD-1 blockade in nasopharyngeal carcinoma. No cognate antigen is known for these TCRs. Sequencing was performed with immunoSEQ multiplex PCR; in TCRdb, only in-frame clones are kept and a portion is missing. This table holds some 20,000 clones, 80% to 85% found once. Treatment described: AdE1-LMPpoly-expanded autologous EBV-specific T-cell therapy followed by anti-PD-1 nivolumab. The specimen comprised CD8+ T cells from blood, sampled around day 30 from a patient whose treatment included autologous EBV-specific T cells and nivolumab. The receptor source for this set is a middle-aged man with nasopharyngeal carcinoma.

This chain joins TRBV27 and TRBJ2-1, with 9 bases lining up with TRBD2. The V segment lost 10 bases and the J segment 7 bases; nucleotides outside the gene matches: 17. The germline V gene encodes CDR1 MNHEY and CDR2 SMNVEV (reference sequence). The CDR3 is made up of 16 amino acids. The CDR3 sequence is CATFRWGRGGRNEQFF. For the CDR3, the DNA is TGTGCCACCTTCCGGTGGGGGCGGGGGGGCCGGAATGAGCAGTTCTTC.

The chain joins TRBV6-2 or TRBV6-3 to TRBJ2-2; D is possibly TRBD1 (5 bases). Deletions cut 6 bases from V and 6 bases from J, with 17 bases between. CDR3 size: 15 residues. Germline CDR1 MNHEY, CDR2 SVGEGT. CDR3 sequence (DNA): TGTGCCAGCAGCCCGGCCCTGGAAGGGGCCGGGGAGCTGTTTTTT. The encoded protein is CASSPALEGAGELFF.

This sequence joins TRBV6-1 and TRBJ2-7, with 8 bases fitting TRBD2. The ends lost 4 bases at V and 1 base at J; junction bases unmatched: 15. The CDR3 runs to 18 residues. CDR1 is MNHNS and CDR2 is SASEGT in the germline V gene. CDR3 nucleotides: TGTGCCAGCAGTGTGACGGTTCCGGGGGGGTCCGGGTCCTACGAGCAGTACTTC. Translated: CASSVTVPGGSGSYEQYF.

As concerns this clone: Additional DNA sequences in this sample encode the identical CDR3. V and J are TRBV28 and TRBJ2-7; D not certain. This CDR3 comprises 12 residues. Trimming cost V 6 bases and J 2 bases, with 8 bases left between them. The germline V gene encodes CDR1 MDHEN and CDR2 SYDVKM. The CDR3 DNA is TGTGCCAGCAGCTTTAGACCCTACGAGCAGTACTTC. This gives the protein CASSFRPYEQYF.

The chain links TRBV12-3 or TRBV12-4 to TRBJ1-1; no reliable D call. The germline V and J ends were trimmed by 8 bases and 4 bases, with 11 bases remaining between them. The length of the CDR3 is 12 residues. CDR3 residues: CASGFSFTEAFF. CDR3 nucleotide sequence: TGTGCCAGCGGGTTTTCTTTCACTGAAGCTTTCTTT.

V usage is TRBV9 and J usage is TRBJ2-7; D is undetermined. This CDR3 contains 12 residues. Trimming removed 2 bases at V and 0 bases at J, with 3 bases between. Looked up from germline, CDR1 is SGDLS and CDR2 is YYNGEE. The CDR3 region is CASSVNSYEQYF. The CDR3 DNA reads TGTGCCAGCAGCGTCAACTCCTACGAGCAGTACTTC.

V usage is TRBV6-5 and J usage is TRBJ2-6; D call uncertain. In germline, CDR1 is MNHEY, CDR2 SVGAGI. V was pared by 5 bases and J by 0 bases, with 8 bases between. This CDR3 is 15 amino acids long. The CDR3 region has the DNA TGTGCCAGCAGTACTGACTCCTCTGGGGCCAACGTCCTGACTTTC. Encoded protein: CASSTDSSGANVLTF.

The gene calls are TRBV4-1 and TRBJ2-2; no clear D gene. V lost 2 bases and J 0 bases, leaving 10 bases between the germline ends. The V gene's germline CDR1 is MGHRA and CDR2 YSYEKL. The CDR3 has 16 residues. CDR3 amino acids: CASSQQRAPNTGELFF. CDR3 nucleotides: TGCGCCAGCAGCCAACAAAGGGCTCCGAACACCGGGGAGCTGTTTTTT.

The J gene is TRBJ2-7, the V gene TRBV5-1; a possible D gene is TRBD1 (5 bases). This CDR3 has 13 residues. The V and J ends lost 7 bases and 2 bases respectively, with 13 bases between them. CDR1 and CDR2 from the germline V gene are SGHRS and YFSETQ. The CDR3 here is CASGREWTYEQYF. The CDR3 region has the DNA TGCGCCAGCGGCAGGGAATGGACCTACGAGCAGTACTTC.

This clone appeared a few times. CDR3 region: CASSQDSGGPDTQYF. CDR3 in DNA: TGTGCCAGCAGCCAAGATAGCGGGGGGCCAGATACGCAGTATTTT. The chain joins TRBV4-2 to TRBJ2-3; 10 bases are a match to TRBD2. This CDR3 has 15 residues. V dropped 0 bases and J dropped 4; count of bases not matched to a gene: 1. The germline V gene has CDR1 LGHNA and CDR2 YNFKEQ.

J is TRBJ2-1 and V is TRBV27; a weak D match, TRBD1 (5 bases). The ends were cut back, 1 base at V and 4 bases at J, with 11 bases in the middle. The CDR3 totals 15 residues. CDR1 and CDR2 from the germline V gene are MNHEY and SMNVEV (reference sequence). CDR3 DNA: TGTGCCAGCAGTTTATTCTGGGGCCTGTACAATGAGCAGTTCTTC. Translation gives CASSLFWGLYNEQFF.

On this clone itself: Other DNA variants within this sample encode the same CDR3. V and J are TRBV5-1 and TRBJ2-3; 7 bases line up with TRBD2. Trimming removed 3 bases from V and 0 bases from J; junction bases left unmatched: 10. Germline assignment: CDR1 SGHRS and CDR2 YFSETQ. The CDR3 consists of 17 residues. The CDR3 region has the DNA TGCGCCAGCAGCTGGGGGACGGGGGGTGTGAGCACAGATACGCAGTATTTT. Residues: CASSWGTGGVSTDTQYF.